This TCR beta chain was profiled in a study of T cells in Graves' hyperthyroidism and ophthalmopathy (dated by TCRdb to 2018 to 2020). At the level of the whole study: Peripheral blood was collected at initial diagnosis, before any treatment. A discovery cohort of fewer than 110 patients, fewer than 50 with Graves' ophthalmopathy and under 60 with stable Graves' hyperthyroidism, was used to find distinguishing TCR V-J signatures. For training and testing, the 100 or so patients in the discovery cohort were randomly divided in a 7:3 ratio. An independent validation cohort of some 18 hyperthyroidism patients and roughly 16 patients who later progressed to ophthalmopathy tested prospective prediction of ophthalmopathy. The paper reports TCR Vbeta CDR3 sequencing of some 140 peripheral blood samples: 40 or so ophthalmopathy, under 80 hyperthyroidism and around 17 progressor patients. In addition, the study compared T-cell repertoires in thyroid tissue and in blood from roughly six Graves' hyperthyroidism patients. Once sampling was done, hyperthyroidism patients were given methimazole at a starting dose of 30 mg daily, whereas ophthalmopathy patients were given high-dose intravenous methylprednisolone. Results the study describes overall, beyond this receptor: A 13 V-J signature model separated ophthalmopathy from stable hyperthyroidism, with roughly 88% sensitivity and roughly 84% specificity in cross-validation and 80%/75% in testing. During validation, the model predicted progression to ophthalmopathy a median of about 5.9 months ahead of onset, with roughly 65% sensitivity and 72.22% specificity. Sample size was not statistically predetermined, and investigators were not blinded to group allocation. Most expanded thyroid clonotypes (frequency above 0.001) were also found in blood, which suggests that blood repertoires may mirror thyroid immune responses.

The TCR beta CDR3 regions were amplified from RNA transcripts. The TCR CDR3 was subjected to a first round of RT-PCR using the HTBI primer set and the Qiagen OneStep RT-PCR kit. Libraries were constructed in a second round of multiplex PCR, after which size selection and purification were carried out. The libraries were sequenced on an Illumina HiSeq2000 using paired-end 100 bp reads. The original methods were these. SOAPnuke was used to process the raw data, with reads discarded if the reads contained adapters or uncalled bases, had a mean Phred below 15, or lacked an exact constant-primer or identifier match. High-quality paired reads were merged with COPE v1.2.5, and unique nucleotide sequences were defined as clonotypes. MiTCR v1.1 was used to align the clonotypes against IMGT TRBV, TRBD and TRBJ reference segments. Only V-J combinations with frequency above 0.0001, covering 98% to 99.2% of repertoires, were analysed. A TCS score was defined as the ratio between F50 (clonal expansion) and ExV (chaos), using BLOSUM62-based TCRdist between CDR3 peptides within each V-J. Welch's t-statistics and random forest reduced roughly 530 V-J features to 10 to 15, which were used in a naive Bayes classifier (R e1071). TCRdb trimmed the raw reads at Q25, called clones with MiXCR and kept productive beta chains. Entries that share a CDR3 protein sequence are merged under the most common genes and DNA. None of the V and J calls come from the authors' own analysis; TCRdb made them. The sample records roughly 290,000 distinct CDR3 sequences, about a sixth of which are singletons. Of the sample, around 57% falls within the top ten clones.

Moderately to severely active disease, a Clinical Activity Score of at least 3, a NOSPECS grade of at least 4, and a duration under 3 months were present in ophthalmopathy patients. Patients with uncontrolled infections, other autoimmune diseases, pregnancy or lactation were excluded. Diagnoses relied on clinical symptoms, serum thyroxine and TRAb, thyroid ultrasound and orbital computed tomography. Ficoll-Paque density gradient centrifugation was used to isolate PBMCs from about 10 ml of fresh peripheral blood. Trizol reagent was used to extract total RNA, and RNA quality was then checked on an Agilent 2100 Bioanalyzer. Trimming costs V 1 base and J 2 bases, and their ends lie 8 bases apart. CDR1 and CDR2, per the germline V gene, are SGHTA and FQGNSA. From cysteine to phenylalanine, the CDR3 is 14 amino acids long. The sequence is cut down to CDR3 DNA, 42 bases in frame from base 1. This clonotype was counted many times. What antigen it recognizes has not been identified. No much larger clonotype is one base removed from it; base qualities were not supplied.

Input material: blood. The chain is encoded by TRBV7-2 joined to TRBJ2-5; the D gene cannot be resolved reliably. The sequence was obtained from a woman in her sixties with Graves' ophthalmopathy. CDR3 protein: CASSLERVQETQYF. The sequenced DNA: TGTGCCAGCAGCTTAGAACGGGTACAAGAGACCCAGTACTTC.